These T cell receptor beta chains were read from a single sample in a study of cytomegalovirus exposure and HLA in healthy donors. Clones were read by immunoSEQ multiplex PCR, and TCRdb kept only the in-frame ones, dropping some. The sample holds around 100,000 clones; about 60% are singletons and the top ten take about 2.2%. Source material: PBMCs. Receptors originate from a woman aged 30 to 39 in good health and CMV-seronegative. Each CDR3 is given with its conserved first and last residue. The D gene is left open where the match is weak. Clone size appears in some rows only: once, few, many, or a class for an expanded clone.

V gene: TRBV6-4; D gene: TRBD2; J gene: TRBJ2-3; clone size: NA; CDR3 length: 16; CDR3 protein: CASSPGTSGPTDTQYF; CDR3 DNA: TGTGCCAGCAGCCCCGGGACTAGCGGGCCCACAGATACGCAGTATTTT
V gene: TRBV7-6; D gene: TRBD1; J gene: TRBJ1-4; clone size: NA; CDR3 length: 15; CDR3 protein: CASSARTGGTEKLFF; CDR3 DNA: TGTGCCAGCAGCGCCCGGACAGGGGGTACTGAAAAACTGTTTTTT
V gene: TRBV2; D gene: NA; J gene: TRBJ1-3; clone size: few; CDR3 length: 15; CDR3 protein: CASSGQPISGNTIYF; CDR3 DNA: TGTGCCAGCAGTGGACAGCCGATCTCTGGAAACACCATATATTTT
V gene: TRBV4-2; D gene: NA; J gene: TRBJ1-2; clone size: NA; CDR3 length: 14; CDR3 protein: CASRAELINYGYTF; CDR3 DNA: TGTGCCAGCAGGGCAGAATTAATTAACTATGGCTACACCTTC
V gene: TRBV30; D gene: NA; J gene: TRBJ2-7; clone size: NA; CDR3 length: 14; CDR3 protein: CAWKVDSNSYEQYF; CDR3 DNA: TGTGCCTGGAAAGTAGACAGCAACTCCTACGAGCAGTACTTC
V gene: TRBV11-2; D gene: NA; J gene: TRBJ1-1; clone size: NA; CDR3 length: 16; CDR3 protein: CASSLSPRTANTEAFF; CDR3 DNA: TGTGCCAGCAGCTTATCACCCCGGACAGCGAACACTGAAGCTTTCTTT
V gene: TRBV5-6; D gene: TRBD1; J gene: TRBJ1-2; clone size: few; CDR3 length: 14; CDR3 protein: CASSLGGQNYGYTF; CDR3 DNA: TGTGCCAGCAGCTTGGGGGGACAGAACTATGGCTACACCTTC
V gene: TRBV7-2; D gene: TRBD2; J gene: TRBJ2-3; clone size: NA; CDR3 length: 16; CDR3 protein: CASSLAGTSGPDTQYF; CDR3 DNA: TGTGCCAGCAGCTTAGCCGGGACTAGCGGACCAGATACGCAGTATTTT
V gene: TRBV28; D gene: NA; J gene: TRBJ1-1; clone size: NA; CDR3 length: 13; CDR3 protein: CASNPSGNTEAFF; CDR3 DNA: TGTGCCAGCAACCCTTCAGGGAACACTGAAGCTTTCTTT
V gene: TRBV7-9; D gene: TRBD2; J gene: TRBJ2-7; clone size: NA; CDR3 length: 14; CDR3 protein: CASSWTSGAYEQYF; CDR3 DNA: TGTGCCAGCAGCTGGACTAGCGGGGCCTACGAGCAGTACTTC
V gene: TRBV9; D gene: NA; J gene: TRBJ2-7; clone size: NA; CDR3 length: 14; CDR3 protein: CASSVTAEPYEQYF; CDR3 DNA: TGTGCCAGCAGCGTAACAGCAGAACCCTACGAGCAGTACTTC
V gene: TRBV28; D gene: TRBD1; J gene: TRBJ1-2; clone size: NA; CDR3 length: 14; CDR3 protein: CASTQGQGNYGYTF; CDR3 DNA: TGTGCCAGCACACAAGGACAGGGCAACTATGGCTACACCTTC
V gene: TRBV4-1; D gene: TRBD2; J gene: TRBJ2-1; clone size: NA; CDR3 length: 16; CDR3 protein: CASSQESGRIYNEQFF; CDR3 DNA: TGCGCCAGCAGCCAAGAGAGCGGGAGGATTTACAATGAGCAGTTCTTC